Following are 19 T cell receptor beta chains from one sample sequenced in a study of T cell clonotyping in hematopoietic cell transplantation. Data came from immunoSEQ multiplex PCR; TCRdb stores just in-frame clones and leaves some out. The sample lists under 7,500 clones; around 90% were seen once. The material sequenced was peripheral blood mononuclear cells, taken 100 days after allogeneic stem cell transplant. Source of these receptors: a male patient in his thirties or forties who had an allogeneic stem cell transplant from an unrelated donor, so the T cells may come from the graft donor. Some clones in this sample may be carry-over from other donors' samples.

The chain links TRBV7-9 to TRBJ2-5; D not certain. The CDR3 runs to 12 residues. V lost 5 bases and J 7 bases, leaving 11 bases between the germline ends. Per germline, CDR1 SEHNR and CDR2 FQNEAQ (reference sequence). The CDR3 spells CASSRESVTQYF. Here the CDR3 DNA reads TGTGCCAGCAGCCGCGAGTCGGTGACCCAGTACTTC.

The chain recombines TRBV5-1 with TRBJ1-6, with TRBD1 as a possible D gene (5 bases). Germline CDR1 reads SGHRS; CDR2 reads YFSETQ. The V and J ends lost 2 bases and 3 bases respectively, with 12 bases between them. The CDR3 runs to 16 residues. The CDR3: CASSLGRENYNSPLHF. Written as DNA, the CDR3 is TGCGCCAGCAGCTTAGGCAGGGAGAACTATAATTCACCCCTCCACTTT.

This clone was observed a single time. The chain is built from TRBV25-1 and TRBJ2-7; D unclear. Trimming cost V 8 bases and J 3 bases, with 8 bases left between them. The CDR3 totals 11 residues. Germline assignment: CDR1 MGHDK and CDR2 SYGVNS. The CDR3: CASGVHYEQYF. The DNA for the CDR3 is TGTGCCAGCGGGGTCCACTACGAGCAGTACTTC.

The V gene is TRBV28, the J gene TRBJ1-5; D remains ambiguous. Germline CDR1 is MDHEN and CDR2 is SYDVKM. V was shortened by 11 bases and J by 0 bases, with 26 bases between the two germline ends. The CDR3 has 18 residues. The chain's CDR3 is CAARPRHRLIYSNQPQHF. CDR3 coding DNA: TGTGCCGCCCGACCCCGACATCGTCTAATTTATAGCAATCAGCCCCAGCATTTT.

The chain is built from TRBV29-1 and TRBJ1-2, with 8 bases fitting TRBD1. Germline V gene sequence: CDR1 SQVTM, CDR2 ANQGSEA. The CDR3 runs to 13 residues. V shed 5 bases, J shed 7 bases, and the junction held 9 bases outside the gene matches. The CDR3 protein is CSVSRGQDFGYTF. The CDR3, as DNA: TGCAGCGTTTCCAGGGGACAGGACTTTGGCTACACCTTC.

This chain links TRBV5-4 with TRBJ2-5, with 11 bases aligning to TRBD1. The germline V gene has CDR1 SGHNT and CDR2 YYREEE (reference sequence). The CDR3 is 16 residues long. The V and J ends lost 4 bases and 3 bases, in that order; junction bases with no gene match: 8. The CDR3 DNA follows: TGTGCCAGCAGCCCATGGACAGGGGGCGGGAAAGAGACCCAGTACTTC. Its protein product is CASSPWTGGGKETQYF. Full variable domain (remainder filled in from reference TRBV5-4 and TRBJ2-5): ETGVTQSPTHLIKTRGQQVTLRCSSQSGHNTVSWYQQALGQGPQFIFQYYREEENGRGNFPPRFSGLQFPNYSSELNVNALELDDSALYLCASSPWTGGGKETQYFGPGTRLLVL.

V and J are TRBV27 and TRBJ2-1; D is uncertain. V gave up 1 base and J gave up 10 bases, with 14 bases separating them. The CDR3 extends over 14 amino acids. CDR1 MNHEY and CDR2 SMNVEV come from the germline V gene (reference sequence). CDR3 residues: CASSLYDGVREQFF. The CDR3 DNA is TGTGCCAGCAGTTTATATGATGGAGTGAGAGAGCAGTTCTTC.

The CDR3 bases are TGTGCCAGTAGACAGGGACTTGAATTCACAGATACGCAGTATTTT. Amino acid sequence: CASRQGLEFTDTQYF. J is TRBJ2-3 and V is TRBV19; either TRBD1 or TRBD2 may fit D (6 bases each). CDR1 and CDR2 from the germline V gene are LNHDA and SQIVND (reference sequence). The CDR3 is 15 amino acids. V lost 6 bases to trimming and J lost 2 bases, with 15 bases between them.

This chain links TRBV18 with TRBJ2-7; unclear D gene. The germline gives CDR1 KGHSH, CDR2 LQKENI. Trimming cost V 3 bases and J 6 bases, with 9 bases left between them. CDR3 size: 12 residues. CDR3 sequence reads: CASSPGPTEQYF. The CDR3 nucleotides read TGTGCCAGCTCACCCGGCCCAACCGAGCAGTACTTC.

The J gene is TRBJ2-7, the V gene TRBV11-3; perhaps TRBD2 as D (6 bases). With 9 bases removed from V and 3 bases from J, the gap between germline ends came to 12 bases. Germline CDR1 is SGHNT and CDR2 is YENEEA. The CDR3 is made up of 12 amino acids. The CDR3 DNA sequence: TGTGCCAGAAGGGACTGCCACTACGAGCAGTACTTC. Protein: CARRDCHYEQYF. The full variable domain, completed using reference TRBV11-3 and TRBJ2-7, is EAGVVQSPRYKIIEKKQPVAFWCNPISGHNTLYWYLQNLGQGPELLIRYENEEAVDDSQLPKDRFSAERLKGVDSTLKIQPAELGDSAVYLCARRDCHYEQYFGPGTRLTVT.

The CDR3 coding sequence is TGTGCCAGCAGCCAAGGCGGGACAACCTTCTACGAGCAGTACTTC. Its protein is CASSQGGTTFYEQYF. V and J are TRBV7-2 and TRBJ2-7, with D perhaps being TRBD1 or TRBD2 (6 bases each). The germline CDR1 and CDR2 sequences are SGHTA and FQGNSA. V shed 5 bases and J shed 3 bases, with 17 bases lying between them. The CDR3 contains 15 residues.

This chain links TRBV7-2 with TRBJ2-5; D may be TRBD1 (5 bases). CDR3 length equals 14 residues. The germline gives CDR1 SGHTA, CDR2 FQGNSA. V dropped 1 base and J dropped 1 base, with 7 bases sitting between them. The CDR3 sequence is CASSLEQGQETQYF. The CDR3 nucleotides are TGTGCCAGCAGCTTAGAGCAGGGCCAAGAGACCCAGTACTTC.

This chain connects TRBV28 to TRBJ1-2, with unresolved D. The CDR3 is 13 amino acids. Trimming removed 3 bases at V and 4 bases at J, with 9 bases between. The germline gives CDR1 MDHEN, CDR2 SYDVKM. CDR3 sequence reads: CASSLDHFYGYTF. The DNA for the CDR3 is TGTGCCAGCAGTTTGGACCATTTCTATGGCTACACCTTC.

Concerning this clone itself: The junction and the germline gene differ at one end; a read error may be behind it. The gene calls are TRBV7-2 and TRBJ2-7; D perhaps matches TRBD1 (5 bases). This CDR3 spans 15 amino acids. CDR1 and CDR2 from the germline V gene are SGHTA and FQGNSA. CDR3 in DNA: TGTGCCAGCAGCGTAGCCGGACACCACCCCGGCGAGCAGTACTTC. Translating gives CASSVAGHHPGEQYF. Full variable domain (missing parts from reference TRBV7-2 and TRBJ2-7): GAGVSQSPSNKVTEKGKDVELRCDPISGHTALYWYRQSLGQGLEFLIYFQGNSAPDKSGLPSDRFSAERTGGSVSTLTIQRTQQEDSAVYLCASSVAGHHPGEQYFGPGTRLTVT.

V usage is TRBV4-3 and J usage is TRBJ1-2; the match to TRBD1 covers 7 bases. The CDR3 spans 13 residues. J was trimmed by 8 bases and V by 4 bases; bases with no gene match: 7. Germline loops: CDR1 LGHNA, CDR2 YSLEER. Here the CDR3 reads CASSPQGQFGYTF. DNA of the CDR3: TGCGCCAGCAGCCCCCAGGGACAGTTCGGCTACACCTTC.

This chain joins TRBV6-6 and TRBJ2-4; 7 bases match TRBD1. The CDR3 extends over 12 amino acids. With V trimmed by 7 bases and J by 5 bases, 2 bases remained unmatched. Germline V lookup: CDR1 MNHNY, CDR2 SVGAGI (reference sequence). The CDR3 reads CASNDRENIQYF. The CDR3, as DNA: TGTGCCAGCAATGACAGGGAAAACATTCAGTACTTC.

The rearrangement uses TRBV4-2 and TRBJ1-1; a weak D match, TRBD1 (5 bases). Germline V CDR1 and CDR2: LGHNA, YNFKEQ. The CDR3 length is 15 residues. V dropped 0 bases and J dropped 6 bases, with 14 bases sitting between them. In DNA form, the CDR3 reads TGTGCCAGCAGCCAAGAAGCCAGGGATTGGGCTGAAGCTTTCTTT. This codes for CASSQEARDWAEAFF.

The chain couples TRBV11-3 to TRBJ2-5; 9 bases line up with TRBD2. The J call is in doubt because the DNA end fits TRBJ2-7 better. Per the germline V gene, CDR1 is SGHNT and CDR2 is YENEEA. There are 15 residues in the CDR3. The CDR3 spells CASSSRAGGLDEQYF. In DNA, the CDR3 is TGTGCCAGCAGCTCGAGAGCGGGGGGACTGGACGAGCAGTACTTC.

V and J are TRBV2 and TRBJ2-7; D might be TRBD2 (5 bases). Trimming took off 7 bases at V and 0 bases at J, with 16 bases between the two ends. CDR3 length: 15 amino acids. CDR1 is SNHLY and CDR2 is FYNNEI in the germline V gene. CDR3 sequence reads: CASTKPGSGSYEQYF. The CDR3 coding sequence is TGTGCCAGCACAAAACCGGGGAGCGGCTCCTACGAGCAGTACTTC.